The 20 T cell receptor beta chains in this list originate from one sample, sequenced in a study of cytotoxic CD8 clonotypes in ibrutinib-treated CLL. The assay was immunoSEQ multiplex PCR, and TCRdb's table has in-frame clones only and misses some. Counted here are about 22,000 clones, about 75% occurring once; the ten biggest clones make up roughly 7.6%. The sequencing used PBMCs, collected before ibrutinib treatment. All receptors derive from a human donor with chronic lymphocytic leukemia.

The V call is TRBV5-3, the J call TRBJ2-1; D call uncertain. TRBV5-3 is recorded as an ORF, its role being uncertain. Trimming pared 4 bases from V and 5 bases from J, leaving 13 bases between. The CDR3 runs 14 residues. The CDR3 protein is CARSRARLDNEQFF. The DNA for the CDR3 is TGTGCCAGAAGCCGAGCCCGACTGGACAATGAGCAGTTCTTC.

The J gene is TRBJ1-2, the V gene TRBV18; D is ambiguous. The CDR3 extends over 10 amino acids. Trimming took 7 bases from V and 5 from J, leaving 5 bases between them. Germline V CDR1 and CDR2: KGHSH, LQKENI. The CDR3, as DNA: TGTGCCAGCTTCGAATATGGCTACACCTTC. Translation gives CASFEYGYTF.

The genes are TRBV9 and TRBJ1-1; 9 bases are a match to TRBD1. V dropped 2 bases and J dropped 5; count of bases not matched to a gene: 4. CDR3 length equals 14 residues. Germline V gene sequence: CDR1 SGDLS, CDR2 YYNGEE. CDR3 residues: CASSVLTGGTEAFF. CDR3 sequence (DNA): TGTGCCAGCAGCGTTCTGACAGGGGGGACTGAAGCTTTCTTT.

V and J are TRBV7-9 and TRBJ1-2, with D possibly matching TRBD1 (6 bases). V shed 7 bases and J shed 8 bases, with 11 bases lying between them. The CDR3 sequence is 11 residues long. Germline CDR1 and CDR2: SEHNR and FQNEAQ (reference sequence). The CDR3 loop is CASTGGGGYTF. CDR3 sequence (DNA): TGTGCCAGCACCGGCGGGGGCGGCTACACCTTC.

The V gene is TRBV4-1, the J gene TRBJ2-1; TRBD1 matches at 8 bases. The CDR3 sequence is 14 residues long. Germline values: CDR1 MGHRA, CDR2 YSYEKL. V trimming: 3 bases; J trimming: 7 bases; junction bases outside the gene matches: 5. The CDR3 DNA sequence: TGCGCCAGCAGCCACACAGGGGGGACAAATGAGCAGTTCTTC. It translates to CASSHTGGTNEQFF.

In DNA form, the CDR3 reads TGTGCCAGCAGCTTAGGGGTAGCCCACGAGCAGTACTTC. It codes for CASSLGVAHEQYF. The rearrangement uses TRBV7-2 and TRBJ2-7, with no clear D. The CDR3 is 13 residues long. The germline V gene has CDR1 SGHTA and CDR2 FQGNSA. V shed 1 base and J shed 5 bases, with 9 bases lying between them.

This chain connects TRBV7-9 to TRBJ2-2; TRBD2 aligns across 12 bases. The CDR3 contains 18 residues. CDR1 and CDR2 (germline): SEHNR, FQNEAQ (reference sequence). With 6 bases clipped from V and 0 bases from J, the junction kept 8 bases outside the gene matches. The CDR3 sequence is CASSGLAGPTSNTGELFF. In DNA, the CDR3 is TGTGCCAGCAGTGGACTAGCGGGACCCACCTCGAACACCGGGGAGCTGTTTTTT.

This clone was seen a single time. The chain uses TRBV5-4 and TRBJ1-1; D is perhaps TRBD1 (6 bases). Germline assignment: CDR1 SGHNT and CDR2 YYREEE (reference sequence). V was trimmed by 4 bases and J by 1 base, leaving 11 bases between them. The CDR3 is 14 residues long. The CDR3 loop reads CASSLGAENTEAFF. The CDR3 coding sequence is TGTGCCAGCAGCCTGGGGGCAGAGAACACTGAAGCTTTCTTT.

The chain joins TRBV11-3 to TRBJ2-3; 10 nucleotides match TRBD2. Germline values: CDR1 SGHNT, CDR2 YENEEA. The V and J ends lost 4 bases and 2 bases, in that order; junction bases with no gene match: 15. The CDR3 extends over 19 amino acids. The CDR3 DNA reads TGTGCCAGCAGCTCTTCAGGTCTTGGAGCGGGAGGGTACACAGATACGCAGTATTTT. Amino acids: CASSSSGLGAGGYTDTQYF.

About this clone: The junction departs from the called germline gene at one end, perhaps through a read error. The CDR3 here is CASSEFQHF. As DNA, the CDR3 is TGTGCCAGCAGTGAATTTCAGCACTTC. V gene TRBV2 combines with J gene TRBJ2-4; D call uncertain. This CDR3 has 9 residues. Germline-derived CDR1 and CDR2 are SNHLY and FYNNEI. The complete variable domain, with remaining parts taken from reference TRBV2 and TRBJ2-4, reads EPEVTQTPSHQVTQMGQEVILRCVPISNHLYFYWYRQILGQKVEFLVSFYNNEISEKSEIFDDQFSVERPDGSNFTLKIRSTKLEDSAMYFCASSEFQHFGAGTRLSVL.

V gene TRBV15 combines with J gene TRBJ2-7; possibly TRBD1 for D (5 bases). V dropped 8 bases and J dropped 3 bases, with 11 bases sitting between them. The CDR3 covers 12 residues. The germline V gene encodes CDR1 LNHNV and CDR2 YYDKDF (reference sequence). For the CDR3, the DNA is TGTGCCACCGGGGAAGGGGACTACGAGCAGTACTTC. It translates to CATGEGDYEQYF. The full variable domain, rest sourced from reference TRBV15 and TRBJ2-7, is DAMVIQNPRYQVTQFGKPVTLSCSQTLNHNVMYWYQQKSSQAPKLLFHYYDKDFNNEADTPDNFQSRRPNTSFCFLDIRSPGLGDTAMYLCATGEGDYEQYFGPGTRLTVT.

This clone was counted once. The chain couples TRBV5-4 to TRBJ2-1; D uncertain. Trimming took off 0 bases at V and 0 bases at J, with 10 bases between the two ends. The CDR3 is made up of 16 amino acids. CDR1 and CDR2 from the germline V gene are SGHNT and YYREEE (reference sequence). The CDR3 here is CASSLGEPSSYNEQFF. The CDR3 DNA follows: TGTGCCAGCAGCTTGGGCGAGCCCAGCTCCTACAATGAGCAGTTCTTC.

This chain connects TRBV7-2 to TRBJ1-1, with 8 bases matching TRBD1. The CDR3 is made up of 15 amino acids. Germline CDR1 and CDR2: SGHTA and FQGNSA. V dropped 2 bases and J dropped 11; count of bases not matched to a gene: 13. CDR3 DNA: TGTGCCAGCAGCTTACCACCTCGCCAGGGGGCGCGTGCTTTCTTT. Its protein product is CASSLPPRQGARAFF.

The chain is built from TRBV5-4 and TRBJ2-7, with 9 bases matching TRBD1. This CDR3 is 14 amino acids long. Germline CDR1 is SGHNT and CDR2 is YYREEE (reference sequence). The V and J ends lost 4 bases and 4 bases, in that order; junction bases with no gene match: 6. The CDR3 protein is CASSLRQGVYEQYF. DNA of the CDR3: TGTGCCAGCAGCCTTAGACAGGGGGTATACGAGCAGTACTTC.

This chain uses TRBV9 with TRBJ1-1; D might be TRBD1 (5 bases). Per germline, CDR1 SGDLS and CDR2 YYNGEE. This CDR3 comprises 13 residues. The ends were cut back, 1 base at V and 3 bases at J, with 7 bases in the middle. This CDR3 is CASSVRDDTEAFF. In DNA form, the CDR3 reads TGTGCCAGCAGCGTAAGGGACGACACTGAAGCTTTCTTT.

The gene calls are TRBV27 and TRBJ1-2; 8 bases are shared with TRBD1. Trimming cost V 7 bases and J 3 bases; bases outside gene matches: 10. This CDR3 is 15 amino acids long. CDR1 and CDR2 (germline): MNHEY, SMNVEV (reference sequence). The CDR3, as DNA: TGTGCCAGCAAGCCCCGACAGGGGTTAGACTATGGCTACACCTTC. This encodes CASKPRQGLDYGYTF.

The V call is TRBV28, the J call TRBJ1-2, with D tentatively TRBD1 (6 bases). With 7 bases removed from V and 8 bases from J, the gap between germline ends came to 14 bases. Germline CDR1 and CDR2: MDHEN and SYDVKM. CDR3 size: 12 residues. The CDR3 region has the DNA TGTGCCAGCACGTCCGGGACAATCGGCTACACCTTC. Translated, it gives CASTSGTIGYTF.

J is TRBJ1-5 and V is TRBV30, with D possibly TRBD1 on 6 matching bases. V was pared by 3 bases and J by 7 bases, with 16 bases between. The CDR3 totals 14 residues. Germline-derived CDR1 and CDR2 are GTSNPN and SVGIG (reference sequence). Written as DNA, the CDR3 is TGTGCCTGGAGACAAGAGGGGGGGAAACAGCCCCAGCATTTT. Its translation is CAWRQEGGKQPQHF. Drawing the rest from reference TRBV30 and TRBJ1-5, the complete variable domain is SQTIHQWPATLVQPVGSPLSLECTVEGTSNPNLYWYRQAAGRGLQLLFYSVGIGQISSEVPQNLSASRPQDRQFILSSKKLLLSDSGFYLCAWRQEGGKQPQHFGDGTRLSIL.

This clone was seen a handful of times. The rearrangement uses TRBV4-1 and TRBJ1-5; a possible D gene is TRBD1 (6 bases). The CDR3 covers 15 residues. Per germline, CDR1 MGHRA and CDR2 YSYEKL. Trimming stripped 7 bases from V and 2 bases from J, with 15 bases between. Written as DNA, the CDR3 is TGCGCCAGCACCCCGGGGGCTGGAGGCAATCAGCCCCAGCATTTT. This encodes CASTPGAGGNQPQHF.

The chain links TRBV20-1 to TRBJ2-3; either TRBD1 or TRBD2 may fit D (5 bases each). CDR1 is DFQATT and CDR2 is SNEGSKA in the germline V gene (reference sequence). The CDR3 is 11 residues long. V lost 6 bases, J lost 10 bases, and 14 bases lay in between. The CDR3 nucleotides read TGCAGTGCGCCCAGGGAGATGGCGCAGTATTTT. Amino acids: CSAPREMAQYF.